This T cell receptor (beta chain) was identified in a study of CD8+CD57+ T cells in acquired aplastic anemia. On the study more broadly: Each DNA sample taken from sorted CD4+ and CD8+ cells came to about 3.2 ug on average.

This clonotype was counted ten times or more. The CDR3 length is 15 residues. Germline V gene lookup returns CDR1 SGHDT and CDR2 YYEEEE. Trimming pared 0 bases from V and 7 bases from J, leaving 17 bases between. For CDR3 and TCR beta VDJ profiling, genomic DNA was the template used. TCRdb processed the reads anew with MiXCR; each CDR3 protein has one entry. The sample holds 200,000 to 250,000 distinct CDR3 sequences, 34% seen once. The TCR comes from a human donor in good health, serving as a control. Sequencing used sorted CD4+, CD8+, or CD8+CD57+ T cells (not recorded which) from PBMCs. The J gene is TRBJ2-7, the V gene TRBV5-6; D call uncertain. Here the CDR3 reads CASSLDWADSAEQYF. In DNA form, the CDR3 reads TGTGCCAGCAGCTTGGACTGGGCAGATTCGGCGGAGCAGTACTTC.